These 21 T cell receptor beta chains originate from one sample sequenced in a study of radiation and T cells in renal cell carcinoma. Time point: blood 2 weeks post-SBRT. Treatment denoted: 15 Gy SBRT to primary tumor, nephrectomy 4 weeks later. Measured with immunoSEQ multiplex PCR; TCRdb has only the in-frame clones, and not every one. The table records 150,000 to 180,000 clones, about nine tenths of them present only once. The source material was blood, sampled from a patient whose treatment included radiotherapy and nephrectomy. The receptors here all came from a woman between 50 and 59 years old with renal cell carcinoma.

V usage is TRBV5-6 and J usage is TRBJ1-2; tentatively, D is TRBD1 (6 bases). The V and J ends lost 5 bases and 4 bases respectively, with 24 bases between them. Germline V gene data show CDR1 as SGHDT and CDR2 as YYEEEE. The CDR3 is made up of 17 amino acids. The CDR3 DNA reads TGTGCCAGCAGGACCGACAGGAGTGTGTCCGTACCCTATGGCTACACCTTC. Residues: CASRTDRSVSVPYGYTF.

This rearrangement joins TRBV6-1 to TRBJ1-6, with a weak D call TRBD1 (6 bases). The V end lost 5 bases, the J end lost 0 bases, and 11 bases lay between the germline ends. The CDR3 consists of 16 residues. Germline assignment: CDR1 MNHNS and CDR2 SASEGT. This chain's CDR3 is CASSKDRSSYNSPLHF. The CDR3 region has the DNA TGTGCCAGCAGTAAAGACAGGAGCTCCTATAATTCACCCCTCCACTTT.

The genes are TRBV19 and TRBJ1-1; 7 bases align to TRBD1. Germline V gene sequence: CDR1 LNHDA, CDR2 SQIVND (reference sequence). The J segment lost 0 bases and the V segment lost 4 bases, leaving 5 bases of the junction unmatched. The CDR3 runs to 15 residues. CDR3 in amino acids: CASSTHRGLNTEAFF. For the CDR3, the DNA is TGTGCCAGTAGTACACACAGGGGCCTGAACACTGAAGCTTTCTTT.

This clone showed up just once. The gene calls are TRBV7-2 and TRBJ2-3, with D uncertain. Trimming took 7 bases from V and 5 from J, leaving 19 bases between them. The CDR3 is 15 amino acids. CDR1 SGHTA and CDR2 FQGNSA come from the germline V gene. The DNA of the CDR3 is TGTGCCAGCACCAAGATGTTCGAGCGACGAGATACGCAGTATTTT. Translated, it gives CASTKMFERRDTQYF.

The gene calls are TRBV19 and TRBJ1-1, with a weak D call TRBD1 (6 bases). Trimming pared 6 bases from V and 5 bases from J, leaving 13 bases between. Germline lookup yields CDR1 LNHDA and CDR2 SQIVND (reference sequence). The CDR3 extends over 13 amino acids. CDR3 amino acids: CASRGGAITEAFF. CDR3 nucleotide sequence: TGTGCCAGTAGGGGGGGCGCGATTACTGAAGCTTTCTTT.

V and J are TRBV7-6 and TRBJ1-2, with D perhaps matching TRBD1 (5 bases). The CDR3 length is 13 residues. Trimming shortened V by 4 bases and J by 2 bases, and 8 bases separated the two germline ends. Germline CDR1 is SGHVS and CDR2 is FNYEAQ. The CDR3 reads CASSYGTNYGYTF. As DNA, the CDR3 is TGTGCCAGCAGCTATGGGACCAACTATGGCTACACCTTC.

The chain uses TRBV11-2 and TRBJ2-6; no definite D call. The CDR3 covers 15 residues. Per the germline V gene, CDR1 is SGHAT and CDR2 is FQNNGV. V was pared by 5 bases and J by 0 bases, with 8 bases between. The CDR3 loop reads CASSPSTSGANVLTF. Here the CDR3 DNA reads TGTGCCAGCAGCCCCAGTACCTCTGGGGCCAACGTCCTGACTTTC.

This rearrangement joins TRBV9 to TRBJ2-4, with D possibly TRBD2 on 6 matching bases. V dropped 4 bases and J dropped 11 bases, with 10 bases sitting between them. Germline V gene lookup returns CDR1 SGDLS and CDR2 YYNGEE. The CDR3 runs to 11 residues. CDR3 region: CASSSGGVQYF. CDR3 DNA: TGTGCCAGCAGCTCCGGAGGGGTTCAGTACTTC.

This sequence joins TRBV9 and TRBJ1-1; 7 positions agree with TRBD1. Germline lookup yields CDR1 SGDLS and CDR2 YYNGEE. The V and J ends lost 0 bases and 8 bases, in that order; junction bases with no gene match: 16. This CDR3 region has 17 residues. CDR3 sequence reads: CASSVGVGGGGASEAFF. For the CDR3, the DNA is TGTGCCAGCAGCGTAGGGGTCGGAGGAGGGGGCGCCTCCGAAGCTTTCTTT.

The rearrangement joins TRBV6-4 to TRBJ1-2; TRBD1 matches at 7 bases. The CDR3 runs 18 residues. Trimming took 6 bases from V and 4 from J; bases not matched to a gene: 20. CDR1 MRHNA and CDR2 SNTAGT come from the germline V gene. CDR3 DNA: TGTGCCAGCAGGACCGCAGGGCGGGACAGCTTGCTACTCTATGGCTACACCTTC. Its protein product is CASRTAGRDSLLLYGYTF.

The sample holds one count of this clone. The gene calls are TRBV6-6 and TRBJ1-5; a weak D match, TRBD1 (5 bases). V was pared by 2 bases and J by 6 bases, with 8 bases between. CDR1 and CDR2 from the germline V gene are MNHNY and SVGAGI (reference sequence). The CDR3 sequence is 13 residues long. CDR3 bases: TGTGCCAGCAGTTACGGGGGAGGTCAGCCCCAGCATTTT. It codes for CASSYGGGQPQHF.

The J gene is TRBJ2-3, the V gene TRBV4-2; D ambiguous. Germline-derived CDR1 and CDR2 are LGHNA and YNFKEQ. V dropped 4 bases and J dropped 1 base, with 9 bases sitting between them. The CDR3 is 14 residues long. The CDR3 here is CASSRQRGTDTQYF. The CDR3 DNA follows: TGTGCCAGCAGCCGACAAAGGGGCACAGATACGCAGTATTTT.

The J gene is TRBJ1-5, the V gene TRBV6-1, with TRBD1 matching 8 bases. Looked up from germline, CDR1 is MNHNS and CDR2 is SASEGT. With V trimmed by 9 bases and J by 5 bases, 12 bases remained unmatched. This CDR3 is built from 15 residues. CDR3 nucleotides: TGTGCCAGTATTGGAAACAGGGGGAACCATCAGCCCCAGCATTTT. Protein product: CASIGNRGNHQPQHF.

Written as DNA, the CDR3 is TGTGCCAGCACCCGGACTCGAATGAGCTCTGGGGCCAACGTCCTGACTTTC. It yields the protein CASTRTRMSSGANVLTF. This rearrangement joins TRBV2 to TRBJ2-6, with D possibly TRBD2 on 5 matching bases. CDR3 length: 17 residues. Germline CDR1 and CDR2: SNHLY and FYNNEI. Trimming left V 7 bases short and J 0 bases short, with 16 bases between.

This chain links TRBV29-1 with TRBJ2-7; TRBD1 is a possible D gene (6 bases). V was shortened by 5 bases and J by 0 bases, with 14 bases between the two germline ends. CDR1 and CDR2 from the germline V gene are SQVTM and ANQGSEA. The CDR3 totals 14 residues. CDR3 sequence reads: CSVNRAGASYEQYF. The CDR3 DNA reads TGCAGCGTTAACAGGGCAGGGGCCTCCTACGAGCAGTACTTC.

The CDR3 loop reads CASSRGGGALNTQYF. CDR3 coding DNA: TGTGCCAGCAGTAGGGGTGGGGGCGCGTTAAATACGCAGTATTTT. The gene calls are TRBV2 and TRBJ2-3, with D possibly matching TRBD1 (6 bases). Germline loops: CDR1 SNHLY, CDR2 FYNNEI. The CDR3 totals 15 residues. The V gene lost 5 bases and the J gene lost 7 bases, with 19 bases spanning the gap.

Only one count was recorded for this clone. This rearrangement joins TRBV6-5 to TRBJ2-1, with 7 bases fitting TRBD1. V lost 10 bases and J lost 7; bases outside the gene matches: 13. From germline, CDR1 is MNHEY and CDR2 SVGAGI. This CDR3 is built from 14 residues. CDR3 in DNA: TGTGCCACCCGTGGGCAGGGGGTACTAAATGAGCAGTTCTTC. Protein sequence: CATRGQGVLNEQFF.

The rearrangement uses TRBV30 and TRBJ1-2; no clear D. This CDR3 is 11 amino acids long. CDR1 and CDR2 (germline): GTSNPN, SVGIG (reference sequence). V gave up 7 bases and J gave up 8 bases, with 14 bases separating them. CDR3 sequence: CAYQLSGGYTF. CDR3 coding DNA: TGTGCCTACCAACTCTCTGGGGGCTACACCTTC.

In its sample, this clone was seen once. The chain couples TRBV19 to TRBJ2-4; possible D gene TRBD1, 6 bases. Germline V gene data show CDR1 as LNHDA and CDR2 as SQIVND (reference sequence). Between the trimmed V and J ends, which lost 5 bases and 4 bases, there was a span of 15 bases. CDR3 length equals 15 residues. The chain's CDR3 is CASSSLGQGKNIQYF. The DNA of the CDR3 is TGTGCCAGTAGTTCCCTGGGGCAGGGGAAAAACATTCAGTACTTC.

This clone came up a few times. The DNA for the CDR3 is TGTGCCAGCAGAAGTGCCTCGGACACTGAAGCTTTCTTT. Amino acids: CASRSASDTEAFF. This chain connects TRBV6-1 to TRBJ1-1; D ambiguous. The CDR3 extends over 13 amino acids. The germline CDR1 and CDR2 sequences are MNHNS and SASEGT. Trimming removed 6 bases from V and 3 bases from J, with 11 bases in between.

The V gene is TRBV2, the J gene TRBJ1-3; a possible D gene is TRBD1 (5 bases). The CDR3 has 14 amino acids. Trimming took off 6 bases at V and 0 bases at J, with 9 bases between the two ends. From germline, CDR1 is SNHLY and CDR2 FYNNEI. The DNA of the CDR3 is TGTGCCAGCAGCGGACACCCCTCTGGAAACACCATATATTTT. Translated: CASSGHPSGNTIYF.